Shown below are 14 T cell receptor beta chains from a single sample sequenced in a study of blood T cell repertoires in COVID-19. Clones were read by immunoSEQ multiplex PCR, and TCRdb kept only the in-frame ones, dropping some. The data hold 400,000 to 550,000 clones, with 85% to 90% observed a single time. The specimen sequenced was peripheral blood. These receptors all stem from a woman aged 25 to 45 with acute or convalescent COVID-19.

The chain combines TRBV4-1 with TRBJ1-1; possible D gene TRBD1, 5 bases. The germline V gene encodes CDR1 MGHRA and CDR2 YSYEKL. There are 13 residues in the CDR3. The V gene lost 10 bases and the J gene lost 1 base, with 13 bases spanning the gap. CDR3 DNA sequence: TGCGCCACCTCCCAGACAGCGAACACTGAAGCTTTCTTT. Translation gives CATSQTANTEAFF.

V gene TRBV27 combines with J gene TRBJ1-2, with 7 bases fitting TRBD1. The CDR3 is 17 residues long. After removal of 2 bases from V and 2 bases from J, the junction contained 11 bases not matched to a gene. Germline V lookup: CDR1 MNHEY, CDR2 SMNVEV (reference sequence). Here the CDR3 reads CASSLRKGTGENYGYTF. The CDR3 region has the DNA TGTGCCAGCAGTTTAAGGAAGGGAACAGGGGAGAACTATGGCTACACCTTC.

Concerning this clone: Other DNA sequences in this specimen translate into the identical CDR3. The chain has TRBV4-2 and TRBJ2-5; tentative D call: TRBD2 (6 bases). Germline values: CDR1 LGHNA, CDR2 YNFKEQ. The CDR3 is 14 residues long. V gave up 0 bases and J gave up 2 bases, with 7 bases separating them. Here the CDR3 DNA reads TGTGCCAGCAGCCAAGAAGCGGGTCAAGAGACCCAGTACTTC. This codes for CASSQEAGQETQYF.

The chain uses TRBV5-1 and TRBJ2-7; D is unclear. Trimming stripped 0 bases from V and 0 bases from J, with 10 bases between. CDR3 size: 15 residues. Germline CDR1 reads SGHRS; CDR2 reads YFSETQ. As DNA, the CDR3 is TGCGCCAGCAGCTTGGATCTCTTGAGCTCCTACGAGCAGTACTTC. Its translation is CASSLDLLSSYEQYF.

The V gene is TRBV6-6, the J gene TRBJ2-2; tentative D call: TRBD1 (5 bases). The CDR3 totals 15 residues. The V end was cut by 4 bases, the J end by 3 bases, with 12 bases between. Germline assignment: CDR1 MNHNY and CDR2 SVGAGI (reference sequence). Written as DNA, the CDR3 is TGTGCCAGCAGTTTAAGGGGTGGTGACACCGGGGAGCTGTTTTTT. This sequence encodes CASSLRGGDTGELFF.

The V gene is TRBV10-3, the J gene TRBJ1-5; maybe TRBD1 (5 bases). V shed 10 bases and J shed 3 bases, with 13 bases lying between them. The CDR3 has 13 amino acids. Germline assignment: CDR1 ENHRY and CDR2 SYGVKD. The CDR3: CATSRDSNQPQHF. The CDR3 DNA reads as TGTGCCACATCCCGGGACTCCAATCAGCCCCAGCATTTT.

The CDR3 region is CATSDRDRAYEQYF. The CDR3 coding sequence is TGTGCCACCAGTGACCGGGACAGGGCCTACGAGCAGTACTTC. V usage is TRBV24-1 and J usage is TRBJ2-7; TRBD1 aligns across 9 bases. V shed 4 bases, J shed 2 bases, and the junction held 2 bases outside the gene matches. Germline V gene lookup returns CDR1 KGHDR and CDR2 SFDVKD. This CDR3 is 14 amino acids long.

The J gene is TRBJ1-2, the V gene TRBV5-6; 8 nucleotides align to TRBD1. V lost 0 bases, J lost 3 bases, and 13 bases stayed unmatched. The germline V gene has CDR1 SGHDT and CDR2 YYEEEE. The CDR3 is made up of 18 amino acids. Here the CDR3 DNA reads TGTGCCAGCAGCTTGGCCTCTAATGACAGGGGTTGGGACTATGGCTACACCTTC. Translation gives CASSLASNDRGWDYGYTF. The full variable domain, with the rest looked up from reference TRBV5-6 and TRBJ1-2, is DAGVTQSPTHLIKTRGQQVTLRCSPKSGHDTVSWYQQALGQGPQFIFQYYEEEERQRGNFPDRFSGHQFPNYSSELNVNALLLGDSALYLCASSLASNDRGWDYGYTFGSGTRLTVV.

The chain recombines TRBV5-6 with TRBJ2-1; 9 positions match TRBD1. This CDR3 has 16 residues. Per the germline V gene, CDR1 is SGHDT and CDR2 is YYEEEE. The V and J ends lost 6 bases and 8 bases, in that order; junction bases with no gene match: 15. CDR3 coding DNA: TGTGCCAGCACTCTAACCGGGACAGGGCCTCTCGATGAGCAGTTCTTC. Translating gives CASTLTGTGPLDEQFF.

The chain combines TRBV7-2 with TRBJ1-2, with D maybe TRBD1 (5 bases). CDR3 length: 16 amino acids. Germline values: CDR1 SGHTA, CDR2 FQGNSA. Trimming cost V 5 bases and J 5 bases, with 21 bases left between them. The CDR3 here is CASSPLGGQGEYGYTF. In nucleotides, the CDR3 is TGTGCCAGCAGCCCGCTCGGGGGTCAGGGAGAGTATGGCTACACCTTC.

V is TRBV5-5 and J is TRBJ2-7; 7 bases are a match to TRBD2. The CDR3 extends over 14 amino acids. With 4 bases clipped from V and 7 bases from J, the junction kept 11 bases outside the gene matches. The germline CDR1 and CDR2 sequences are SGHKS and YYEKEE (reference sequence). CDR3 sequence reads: CASSALGGVGEQYF. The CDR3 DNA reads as TGTGCCAGCAGCGCGCTGGGGGGGGTCGGGGAGCAGTACTTC.

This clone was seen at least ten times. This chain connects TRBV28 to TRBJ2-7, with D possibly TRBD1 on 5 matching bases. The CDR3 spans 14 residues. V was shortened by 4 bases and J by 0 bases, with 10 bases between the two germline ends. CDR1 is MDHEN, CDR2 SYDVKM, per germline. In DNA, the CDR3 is TGTGCCAGCAGTTCAGGGTGGAGCTCCTACGAGCAGTACTTC. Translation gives CASSSGWSSYEQYF.

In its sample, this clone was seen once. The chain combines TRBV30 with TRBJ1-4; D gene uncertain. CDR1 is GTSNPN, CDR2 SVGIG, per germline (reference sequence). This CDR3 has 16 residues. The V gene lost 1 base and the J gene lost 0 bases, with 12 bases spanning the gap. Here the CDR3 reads CAWSASLLTTNEKLFF. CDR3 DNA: TGTGCCTGGAGTGCTTCCCTGCTAACAACTAATGAAAAACTGTTTTTT.

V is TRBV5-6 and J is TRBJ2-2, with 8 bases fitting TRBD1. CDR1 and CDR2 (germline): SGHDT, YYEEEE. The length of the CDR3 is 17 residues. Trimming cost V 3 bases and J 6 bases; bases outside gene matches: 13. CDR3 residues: CASSSTGQGAPPGELFF. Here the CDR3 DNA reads TGTGCCAGCAGCTCCACGGGCCAGGGGGCGCCCCCCGGGGAGCTGTTTTTT.